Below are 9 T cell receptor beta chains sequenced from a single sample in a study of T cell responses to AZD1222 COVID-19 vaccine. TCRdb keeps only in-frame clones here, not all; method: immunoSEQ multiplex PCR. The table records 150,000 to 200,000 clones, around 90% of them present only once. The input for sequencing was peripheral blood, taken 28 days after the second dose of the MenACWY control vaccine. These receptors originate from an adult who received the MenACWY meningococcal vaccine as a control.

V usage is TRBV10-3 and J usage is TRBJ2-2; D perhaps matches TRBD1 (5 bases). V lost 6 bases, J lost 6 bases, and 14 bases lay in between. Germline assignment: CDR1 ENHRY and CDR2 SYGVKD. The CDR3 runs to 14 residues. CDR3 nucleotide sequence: TGTGCCATCAGCCAACAGGTTTCCCCCGGGGAGCTGTTTTTT. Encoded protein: CAISQQVSPGELFF.

CDR3 nucleotide sequence: TGCGCCAGCAGCTTGGAGGCACAGGGGACTTATGGCTACACCTTC. This translates into CASSLEAQGTYGYTF. This rearrangement joins TRBV5-1 to TRBJ1-2, with 7 bases identical to TRBD1. This CDR3 contains 15 residues. Trimming took 0 bases from V and 5 from J; bases not matched to a gene: 7. Germline CDR1 reads SGHRS; CDR2 reads YFSETQ. The entire variable domain, with the rest obtained from reference TRBV5-1 and TRBJ1-2, is as follows: KAGVTQTPRYLIKTRGQQVTLSCSPISGHRSVSWYQQTPGQGLQFLFEYFSETQRNKGNFPGRFSGRQFSNSRSEMNVSTLELGDSALYLCASSLEAQGTYGYTFGSGTRLTVV.

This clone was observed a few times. The CDR3: CASSSPGRVTDTQYF. The DNA of the CDR3 is TGTGCCAGCAGTAGCCCCGGGCGGGTCACAGATACGCAGTATTTT. The J gene is TRBJ2-3, the V gene TRBV6-2 or TRBV6-3; weak D call: TRBD2 (5 bases). The length of the CDR3 is 15 residues. From germline, CDR1 is MNHEY and CDR2 SVGEGT. V gave up 5 bases and J gave up 2 bases, with 14 bases separating them.

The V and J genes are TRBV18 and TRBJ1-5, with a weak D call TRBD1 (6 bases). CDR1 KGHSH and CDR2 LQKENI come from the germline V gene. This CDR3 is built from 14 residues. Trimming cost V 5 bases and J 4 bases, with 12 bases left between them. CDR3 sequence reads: CASSGDTPNQPQHF. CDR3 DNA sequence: TGTGCCAGCTCAGGGGACACACCAAATCAGCCCCAGCATTTT.

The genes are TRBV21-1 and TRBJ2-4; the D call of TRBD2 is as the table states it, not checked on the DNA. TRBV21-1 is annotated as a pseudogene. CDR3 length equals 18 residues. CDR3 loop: CASRAKKEQHPAKNIQYF. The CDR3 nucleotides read TGTGCCAGCAGAGCAAAGAAGGAGCAGCACCCAGCCAAAAACATTCAGTACTTC.

The CDR3 DNA sequence: TGTGCCAGCAGTGAATTGGGGCCAGCAAACACAGATACGCAGTATTTT. It yields the protein CASSELGPANTDTQYF. The chain joins TRBV2 to TRBJ2-3; maybe TRBD1 (5 bases). The CDR3 has 16 residues. V lost 2 bases, J lost 2 bases, and 14 bases lay in between. CDR1 and CDR2 (germline): SNHLY, FYNNEI.

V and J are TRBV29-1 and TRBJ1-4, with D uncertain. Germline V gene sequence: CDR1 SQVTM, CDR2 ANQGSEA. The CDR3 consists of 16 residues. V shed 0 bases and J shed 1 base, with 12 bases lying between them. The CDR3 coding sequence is TGCAGCGTTGAAGACGAGGGATTCGGAACTAATGAAAAACTGTTTTTT. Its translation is CSVEDEGFGTNEKLFF.

Written as DNA, the CDR3 is TGTGCCAGCTCACCGGGACAGGCTAACAATGAGCAGTTCTTC. It translates to CASSPGQANNEQFF. The chain combines TRBV18 with TRBJ2-1; 8 bases align to TRBD1. Trimming took 3 bases from V and 5 from J; bases not matched to a gene: 3. Germline V CDR1 and CDR2: KGHSH, LQKENI. The CDR3 length is 14 residues. The full variable domain, in which reference TRBV18 and TRBJ2-1 provide the parts outside the CDR3, is NAGVMQNPRHLVRRRGQEARLRCSPMKGHSHVYWYRQLPEEGLKFMVYLQKENIIDESGMPKERFSAEFPKEGPSILRIQQVVRGDSAAYFCASSPGQANNEQFFGPGTRLTVL.

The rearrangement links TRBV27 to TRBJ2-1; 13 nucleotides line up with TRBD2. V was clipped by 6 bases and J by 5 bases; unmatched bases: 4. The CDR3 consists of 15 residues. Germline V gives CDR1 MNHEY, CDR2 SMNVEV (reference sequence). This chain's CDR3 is CASSPGLAGDNEQFF. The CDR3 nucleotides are TGTGCCAGCAGCCCAGGACTAGCGGGAGACAATGAGCAGTTCTTC.